This T cell receptor beta chain stems from a study of shared clonotypes between healthy human individuals. Whole-study context: Researchers drew samples from a couple of women and a few men aged 18 to 49.

The genomic DNA of each subset was split evenly across several immunoSEQ plates. Libraries were prepared by immunoSEQ multiplex PCR; TCRdb keeps only in-frame clonotypes and omits some of them. The sample holds some 1 million clones, more than 65% seen once. Donors comprised healthy HIV-negative adults lacking recent acute infections or vaccinations. Germline V gene lookup returns CDR1 SEHNR and CDR2 FQNEAQ (reference sequence). The CDR3 has 15 residues. The V and J ends lost 8 bases and 3 bases respectively, with 17 bases between them. The gene calls are TRBV7-9 and TRBJ2-1; D is uncertain. The clonotype was recovered from a man aged 18 to 35 in good health. The sequenced material came from memory CD4+ T cells sorted from blood. The subset here: CD45RA-negative fraction. The CDR3 region is CASALRDWDYNEQFF. The CDR3 bases are TGTGCCAGCGCCCTTAGGGATTGGGACTACAATGAGCAGTTCTTC.